This T cell receptor beta chain was sequenced during a study of T cell responses to AZD1222 COVID-19 vaccine. The CDR3 extends over 14 amino acids. This clone showed up just a few times. Its antigen is still unknown. Study results and caveats: Across the whole spike, CD4 TCRs peaked at regions 160-218 and 743-854. Rises in breadth and depth of Spike-specific TCRs came after two AZD1222 doses. Donors were chiefly white British, with a greater number of females, and clonal diversity was perhaps underestimated.

Libraries were prepared by immunoSEQ multiplex PCR; TCRdb keeps only in-frame clonotypes and omits some of them. The sample gives approximately 160,000 clones, about 91% of which show up once; around 0.98% is in the top ten. The receptor's source is an adult who received the AZD1222 COVID-19 vaccine. The chain links TRBV12-2 to TRBJ2-2; TRBD1, as called in the table, went unchecked against the DNA. TRBV12-2 is classified as a pseudogene. Sequencing was performed on peripheral blood, taken 28 days after the second AZD1222 dose. The CDR3 bases are TGTGCAAGTCGCTCCCGACAGTTCACCGGGGAGCTGTTTTTT. Its protein product is CASRSRQFTGELFF.